The clone carrying this TCR beta chain occurred once. One end of the junction does not line up with germline, which may come from a read error. Using immunoSEQ multiplex PCR, the repertoire was profiled, and TCRdb retains in-frame clones only, with some absent. The repertoire holds about 45,000 clones, with about 91% as singletons. The data were obtained in a study of PD-L1 blockade in urothelial cancer. Across the study: The study started patients on atezolizumab at some point between 2014 and 2016, giving 1,200 mg intravenously every 3 weeks.

CDR1 and CDR2 from the germline V gene are MGHDK and SYGVNS. The CDR3 consists of 13 residues. The sequence derives from a man at least 80 years old with urothelial cancer. The material sequenced was PBMCs, taken around atezolizumab (anti-PD-L1) treatment. The gene calls are TRBV25-1 and TRBJ2-4; TRBD1 matches at 8 bases. CDR3 sequence: CASSGPLGQGEDF. In nucleotides, the CDR3 is TGTGCCAGCAGTGGCCCCCTCGGACAGGGCGAGGACTTC.